This T cell receptor (beta chain) is from a study of blood T cell repertoires in COVID-19. The data were produced by immunoSEQ multiplex PCR, yet TCRdb's version contains in-frame clones alone and is incomplete. This repertoire shows approximately 300,000 clones, about 85% found once; its top ten account for under 2%. V dropped 4 bases and J dropped 1 base, with 10 bases sitting between them. The CDR3 consists of 14 residues. Per germline, CDR1 KGHSH and CDR2 LQKENI. This clone has just one count. Assignments of participants to cohorts depended upon their own reported clinical history. All exposed participants met a person with COVID-19 within 2 weeks before entering the study.

V and J are TRBV18 and TRBJ1-2, with D perhaps matching TRBD1 (5 bases). The sequenced sample consisted of PBMCs or T cells enriched from blood (not recorded which). This TCR was recovered from a woman aged 25 to 39 who had been exposed to COVID-19. The CDR3 here is CASSQKTDNYGYTF. The CDR3 DNA follows: TGTGCCAGCTCACAAAAGACAGATAACTATGGCTACACCTTC.